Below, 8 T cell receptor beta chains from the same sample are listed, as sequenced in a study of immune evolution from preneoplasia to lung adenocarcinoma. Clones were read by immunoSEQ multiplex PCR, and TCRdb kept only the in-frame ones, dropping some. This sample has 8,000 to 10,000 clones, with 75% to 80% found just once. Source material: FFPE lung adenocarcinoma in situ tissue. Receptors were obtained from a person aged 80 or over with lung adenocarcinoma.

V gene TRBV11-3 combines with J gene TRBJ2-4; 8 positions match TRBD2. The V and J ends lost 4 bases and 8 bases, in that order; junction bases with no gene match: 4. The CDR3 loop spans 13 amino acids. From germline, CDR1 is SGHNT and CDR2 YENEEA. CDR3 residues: CASSSGLVDIQYF. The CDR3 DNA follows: TGTGCCAGCAGCTCGGGACTAGTCGACATTCAGTACTTC.

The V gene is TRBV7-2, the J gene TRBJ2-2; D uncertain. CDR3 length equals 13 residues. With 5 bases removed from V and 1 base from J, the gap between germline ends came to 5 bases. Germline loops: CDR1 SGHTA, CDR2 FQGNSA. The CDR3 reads CASSPRNTGELFF. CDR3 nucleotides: TGTGCCAGCAGCCCTAGGAACACCGGGGAGCTGTTTTTT. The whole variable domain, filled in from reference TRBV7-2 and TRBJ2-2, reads GAGVSQSPSNKVTEKGKDVELRCDPISGHTALYWYRQSLGQGLEFLIYFQGNSAPDKSGLPSDRFSAERTGGSVSTLTIQRTQQEDSAVYLCASSPRNTGELFFGEGSRLTVL.

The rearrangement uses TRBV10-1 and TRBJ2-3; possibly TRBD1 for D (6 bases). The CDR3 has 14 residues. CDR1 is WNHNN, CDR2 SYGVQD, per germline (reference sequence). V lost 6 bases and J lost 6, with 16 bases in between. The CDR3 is CASSRDTSSDTQYF. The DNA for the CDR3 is TGCGCCAGCAGCCGGGACACTTCGTCGGATACGCAGTATTTT.

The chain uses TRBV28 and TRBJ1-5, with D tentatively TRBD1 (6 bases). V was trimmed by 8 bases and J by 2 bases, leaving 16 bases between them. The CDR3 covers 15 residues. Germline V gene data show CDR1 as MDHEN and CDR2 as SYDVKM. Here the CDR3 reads CASGPRGAGNQPQHF. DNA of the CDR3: TGTGCCAGCGGGCCGAGGGGGGCCGGCAATCAGCCCCAGCATTTT.

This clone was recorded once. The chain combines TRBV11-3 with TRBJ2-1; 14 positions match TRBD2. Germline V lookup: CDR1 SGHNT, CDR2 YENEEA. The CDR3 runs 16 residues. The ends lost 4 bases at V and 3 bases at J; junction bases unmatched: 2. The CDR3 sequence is CASSSGTSGGYNEQFF. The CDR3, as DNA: TGTGCCAGCAGCTCAGGGACTAGCGGGGGCTACAATGAGCAGTTCTTC.

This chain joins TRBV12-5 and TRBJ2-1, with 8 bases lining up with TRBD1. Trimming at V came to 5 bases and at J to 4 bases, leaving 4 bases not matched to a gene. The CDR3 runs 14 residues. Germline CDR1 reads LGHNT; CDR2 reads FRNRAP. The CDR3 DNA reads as TGTGCTAGTGGTCCGGGACAGGAGTACAATGAGCAGTTCTTC. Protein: CASGPGQEYNEQFF.

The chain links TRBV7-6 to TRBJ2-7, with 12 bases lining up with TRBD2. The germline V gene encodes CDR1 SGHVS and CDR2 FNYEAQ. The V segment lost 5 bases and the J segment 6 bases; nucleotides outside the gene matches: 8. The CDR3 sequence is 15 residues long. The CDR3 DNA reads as TGTGCCAGCAGCCGATCTAGCGGGGGGGCGCTCGAGCAGTACTTC. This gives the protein CASSRSSGGALEQYF.

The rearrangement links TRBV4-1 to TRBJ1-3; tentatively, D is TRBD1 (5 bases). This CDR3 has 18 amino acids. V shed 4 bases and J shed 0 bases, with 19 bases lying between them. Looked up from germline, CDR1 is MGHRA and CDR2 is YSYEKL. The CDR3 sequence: CASSRPGAGGGSGNTIYF. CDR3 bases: TGCGCCAGCAGCCGTCCAGGAGCGGGCGGGGGCTCTGGAAACACCATATATTTT.